The subject of this entry is one T cell receptor (beta chain). Its antigen is not known. This entry belongs to a study of cytomegalovirus exposure and HLA in healthy donors. Study outcomes and limitations: Analyzed later, most CMV-associated TCR beta chains appeared HLA-restricted.

PCR involved 60 Vbeta and 13 Jbeta primers. Profiled with immunoSEQ multiplex PCR; TCRdb holds only in-frame clones, not every one. The table lists 95,000 to 100,000 clones, under 80% of them singletons. V shed 4 bases and J 1 base; nucleotides not matched to a gene: 12. Germline CDR1 is SQVTM and CDR2 is ANQGSEA. There are 16 residues in the CDR3. What was sequenced was PBMCs. This rearrangement joins TRBV29-1 to TRBJ1-1; 7 nucleotides match TRBD1. The receptor was derived from a human donor in good health. The CDR3, as DNA: TGCAGCGTTGCCGGCGAGGGGGCAGGAGCGAACACTGAAGCTTTCTTT. Residues: CSVAGEGAGANTEAFF. Complete variable domain (other parts from reference TRBV29-1 and TRBJ1-1): SAVISQKPSRDICQRGTSLTIQCQVDSQVTMMFWYRQQPGQSLTLIATANQGSEATYESGFVIDKFPISRPNLTFSTLTVSNMSPEDSSIYLCSVAGEGAGANTEAFFGQGTRLTVV.